A selection of T cell receptor beta chains follows, all from one sample in a study of blood T cell repertoires in COVID-19. Using immunoSEQ multiplex PCR, the repertoire was profiled, and TCRdb retains in-frame clones only, with some absent. The data contain roughly 80,000 clones, more than 75% of them singletons. Sequencing was done on a sample of peripheral blood. The receptors shown here come from a woman aged 70 to 79 with acute or convalescent COVID-19. Each CDR3 is given with its conserved first and last residue. The order of the fields is J gene, clone size, V gene, D gene, CDR3 protein, CDR3 DNA. The D gene is left open where the match is weak. Clone size is given for some rows only: seen once, a few or many times, or a class if the clone is expanded.

TRBJ2-1 | - | TRBV19 | TRBD2 | CASSARHGLAGIRGGEQFF | TGTGCCAGTAGTGCCCGACACGGGCTAGCGGGGATAAGGGGTGGTGAGCAGTTCTTC
TRBJ2-2 | - | TRBV27 | TRBD1 | CASTHRGPGELFF | TGTGCCAGCACTCACAGGGGGCCCGGGGAGCTGTTTTTT
TRBJ2-3 | - | TRBV29-1 | TRBD1 | CSVGAGTGGSTGTDTQYF | TGCAGCGTCGGGGCCGGGACAGGGGGATCCACTGGCACAGATACGCAGTATTTT
TRBJ1-1 | - | TRBV5-5 | - | CASSSSIRNTEAFF | TGTGCCAGCAGCTCGTCAATCAGGAACACTGAAGCTTTCTTT
TRBJ1-4 | - | TRBV6-5 | - | CASSYGRLEKLFF | TGTGCCAGCAGTTACGGCAGACTAGAGAAACTGTTTTTT
TRBJ2-5 | once | TRBV5-1 | - | CASSFGRGNQETQYF | TGCGCCAGCAGCTTTGGCCGGGGGAACCAAGAGACCCAGTACTTC
TRBJ2-2 | - | TRBV3-1/TRBV3-2 | TRBD2 | CASSITGGIGELFF | TGTGCCAGCAGTATCACGGGAGGGATCGGGGAGCTGTTTTTT
TRBJ1-1 | once | TRBV3-1/TRBV3-2 | - | CASSQSNKNTEAFF | TGTGCCAGCAGCCAATCGAACAAGAACACTGAAGCTTTCTTT
TRBJ2-5 | once | TRBV5-1 | TRBD2 | CASSLAVREGETQYF | TGCGCCAGCAGCTTGGCCGTCAGGGAGGGAGAGACCCAGTACTTC
TRBJ2-5 | - | TRBV21-1 | - | CASRVGQGGAQETQYF | TGTGCCAGCAGGGTAGGACAGGGAGGAGCGCAAGAGACCCAGTACTTC
TRBJ2-1 | few | TRBV27 | - | CASGAAGKSYNEQFF | TGTGCCAGCGGGGCGGCGGGGAAATCCTACAATGAGCAGTTCTTC
TRBJ2-2 | - | TRBV9 | - | CASSFSNTGELFF | TGTGCCAGCAGCTTCTCGAACACCGGGGAGCTGTTTTTT
TRBJ2-4 | once | TRBV14 | - | CASSQSLQGDAKNIQYF | TGTGCCAGCAGCCAATCATTACAGGGCGATGCCAAAAACATTCAGTACTTC
TRBJ1-1 | few | TRBV29-1 | TRBD1 | CSVKQGATDRGTEAFF | TGCAGCGTCAAACAGGGGGCGACTGACCGTGGGACTGAAGCTTTCTTT
TRBJ2-1 | - | TRBV10-1 | TRBD2 | CASSGSGTSGGAPYNEQFF | TGCGCCAGCAGTGGTTCCGGGACTAGCGGGGGGGCCCCCTACAATGAGCAGTTCTTC
TRBJ1-2 | - | TRBV6-5 | - | CASSTDIIYGYTF | TGTGCCAGCAGTACGGACATTATCTATGGCTACACCTTC
TRBJ1-1 | - | TRBV19 | - | CASSPTGRSTEAFF | TGTGCCAGTAGCCCGACAGGAAGGTCTACTGAAGCTTTCTTT
TRBJ2-2 | few | TRBV6-5 | - | CASSSGAGELFF | TGTGCCAGCAGTTCGGGAGCCGGGGAGCTGTTTTTT
TRBJ2-6 | - | TRBV7-2 | - | CASSPIFSGANVLTF | TGTGCCAGCAGCCCTATTTTTTCTGGGGCCAACGTCCTGACTTTC
TRBJ1-2 | - | TRBV6-5 | - | CASSYEGNYGYTF | TGTGCCAGCAGTTACGAGGGAAACTATGGCTACACCTTC
TRBJ1-6 | - | TRBV15 | TRBD1 | CATNDRGIYNSPLHF | TGTGCCACCAACGACAGGGGAATCTATAATTCACCCCTCCACTTT
TRBJ2-3 | - | TRBV5-4 | TRBD2 | CASSPGTSGPHTQYF | TGTGCCAGCAGCCCCGGGACTAGCGGGCCACATACGCAGTATTTT
TRBJ2-1 | - | TRBV4-1 | - | CASSERGDSYNEQFF | TGCGCCAGCAGCGAACGCGGGGACTCCTACAATGAGCAGTTCTTC
TRBJ1-5 | - | TRBV19 | - | CASSIMDRSNQPQHF | TGTGCCAGTAGTATAATGGACAGAAGCAATCAGCCCCAGCATTTT
TRBJ1-3 | - | TRBV30 | - | CAWIGSSGNTIYF | TGTGCCTGGATAGGGAGCTCTGGAAACACCATATATTTT
TRBJ2-6 | - | TRBV19 | TRBD1 | CASSLYFGTGANVLTF | TGTGCCAGTAGTCTCTACTTTGGGACAGGTGCCAACGTCCTGACTTTC
TRBJ2-1 | - | TRBV30 | - | CALPRRGTEQFF | TGTGCCTTACCACGCCGGGGGACGGAGCAGTTCTTC